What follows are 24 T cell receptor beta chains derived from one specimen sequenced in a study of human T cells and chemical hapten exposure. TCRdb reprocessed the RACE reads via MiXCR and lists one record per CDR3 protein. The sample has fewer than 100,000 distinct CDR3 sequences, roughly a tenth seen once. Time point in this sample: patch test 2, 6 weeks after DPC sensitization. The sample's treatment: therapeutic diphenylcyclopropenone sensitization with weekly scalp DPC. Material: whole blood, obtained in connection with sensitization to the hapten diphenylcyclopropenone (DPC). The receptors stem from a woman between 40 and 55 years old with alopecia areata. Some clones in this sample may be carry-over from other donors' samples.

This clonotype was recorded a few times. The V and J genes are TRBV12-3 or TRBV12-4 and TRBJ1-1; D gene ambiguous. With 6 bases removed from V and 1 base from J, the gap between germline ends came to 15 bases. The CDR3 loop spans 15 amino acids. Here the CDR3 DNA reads TGTGCCAGCAGAAGTCGGGCAGGACCGAACACTGAAGCTTTCTTT. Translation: CASRSRAGPNTEAFF.

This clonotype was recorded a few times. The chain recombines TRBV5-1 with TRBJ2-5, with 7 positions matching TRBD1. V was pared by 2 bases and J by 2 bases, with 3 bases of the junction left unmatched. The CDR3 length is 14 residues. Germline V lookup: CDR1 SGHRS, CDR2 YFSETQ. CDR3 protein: CASSFRDRQETQYF. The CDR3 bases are TGCGCCAGCAGCTTCCGGGACAGACAAGAGACCCAGTACTTC.

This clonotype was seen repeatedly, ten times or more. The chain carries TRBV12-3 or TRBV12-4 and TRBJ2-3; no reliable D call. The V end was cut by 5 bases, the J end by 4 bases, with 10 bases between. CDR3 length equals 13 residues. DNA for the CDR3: TGTGCCAGCAGTCGCACACGACCAGATACGCAGTATTTT. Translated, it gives CASSRTRPDTQYF.

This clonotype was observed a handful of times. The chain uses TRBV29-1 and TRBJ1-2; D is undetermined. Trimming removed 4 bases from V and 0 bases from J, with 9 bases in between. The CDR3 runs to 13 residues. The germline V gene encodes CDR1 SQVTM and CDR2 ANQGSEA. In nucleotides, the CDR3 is TGCAGCGTTGTGACAACCACTAACTATGGCTACACCTTC. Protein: CSVVTTTNYGYTF.

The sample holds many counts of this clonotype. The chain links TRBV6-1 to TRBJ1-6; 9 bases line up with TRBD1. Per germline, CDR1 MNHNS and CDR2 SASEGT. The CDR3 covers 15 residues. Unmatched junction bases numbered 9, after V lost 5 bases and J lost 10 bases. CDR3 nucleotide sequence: TGTGCCAGCAGTAGTCGGACAGGGGTTGAATCACCCCTCCACTTT. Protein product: CASSSRTGVESPLHF.

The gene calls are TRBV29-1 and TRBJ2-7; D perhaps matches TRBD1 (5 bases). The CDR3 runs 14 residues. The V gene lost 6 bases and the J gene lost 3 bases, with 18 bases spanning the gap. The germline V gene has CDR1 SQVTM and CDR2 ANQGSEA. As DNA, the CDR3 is TGCAGCGTGAGTGGGATGCCGGACAACTACGAGCAGTACTTC. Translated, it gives CSVSGMPDNYEQYF.

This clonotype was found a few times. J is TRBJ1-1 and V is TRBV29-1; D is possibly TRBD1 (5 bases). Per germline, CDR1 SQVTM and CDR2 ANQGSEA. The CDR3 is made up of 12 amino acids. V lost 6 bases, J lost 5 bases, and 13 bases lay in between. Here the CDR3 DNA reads TGCAGCGTCAGGGAGGGGTTGACTGAAGCTTTCTTT. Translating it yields CSVREGLTEAFF. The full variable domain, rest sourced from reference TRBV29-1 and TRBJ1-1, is SAVISQKPSRDICQRGTSLTIQCQVDSQVTMMFWYRQQPGQSLTLIATANQGSEATYESGFVIDKFPISRPNLTFSTLTVSNMSPEDSSIYLCSVREGLTEAFFGQGTRLTVV.

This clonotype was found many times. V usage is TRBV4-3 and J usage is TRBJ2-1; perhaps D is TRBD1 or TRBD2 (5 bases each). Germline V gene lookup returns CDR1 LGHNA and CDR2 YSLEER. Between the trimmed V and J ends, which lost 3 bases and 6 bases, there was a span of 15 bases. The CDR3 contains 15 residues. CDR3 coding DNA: TGCGCCAGCAGCCAGGGCCGAGGGGCCACCAATGAGCAGTTCTTC. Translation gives CASSQGRGATNEQFF.

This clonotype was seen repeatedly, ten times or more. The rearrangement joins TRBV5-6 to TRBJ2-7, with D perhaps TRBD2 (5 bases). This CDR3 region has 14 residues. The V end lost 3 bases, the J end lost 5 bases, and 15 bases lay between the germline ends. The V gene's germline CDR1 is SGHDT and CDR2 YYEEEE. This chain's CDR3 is CASSYLARKDEQYF. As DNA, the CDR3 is TGTGCCAGCAGCTATCTAGCCCGAAAGGACGAGCAGTACTTC.

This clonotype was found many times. The CDR3 sequence: CASSPKRGQTYNEQFF. Here the CDR3 DNA reads TGTGCCAGCAGCCCAAAGCGGGGCCAAACCTACAATGAGCAGTTCTTC. The chain couples TRBV7-8 to TRBJ2-1, with 7 bases aligning to TRBD2. CDR1 is SGHVS and CDR2 is FQNEAQ in the germline V gene. The CDR3 runs 16 residues. Trimming removed 5 bases from V and 2 bases from J; junction bases left unmatched: 9.

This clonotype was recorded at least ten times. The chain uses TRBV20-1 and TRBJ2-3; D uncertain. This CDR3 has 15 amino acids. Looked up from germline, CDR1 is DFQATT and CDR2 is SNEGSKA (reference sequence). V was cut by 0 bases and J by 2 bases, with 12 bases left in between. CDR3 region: CSAREDPRFTDTQYF. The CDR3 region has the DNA TGCAGTGCTAGAGAAGACCCGCGTTTCACAGATACGCAGTATTTT.

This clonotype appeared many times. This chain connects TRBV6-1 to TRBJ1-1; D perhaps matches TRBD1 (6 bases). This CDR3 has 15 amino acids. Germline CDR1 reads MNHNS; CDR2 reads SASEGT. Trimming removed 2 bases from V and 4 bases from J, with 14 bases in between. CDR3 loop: CASSEMRGRGTEAFF. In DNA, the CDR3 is TGTGCCAGCAGTGAAATGAGGGGCAGGGGCACTGAAGCTTTCTTT.

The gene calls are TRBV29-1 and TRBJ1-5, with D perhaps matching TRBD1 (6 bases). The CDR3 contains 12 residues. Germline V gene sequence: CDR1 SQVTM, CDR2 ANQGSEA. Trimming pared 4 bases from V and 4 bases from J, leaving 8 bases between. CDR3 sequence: CSVAGVNQPQHF. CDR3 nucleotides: TGCAGCGTTGCAGGGGTTAATCAGCCCCAGCATTTT.

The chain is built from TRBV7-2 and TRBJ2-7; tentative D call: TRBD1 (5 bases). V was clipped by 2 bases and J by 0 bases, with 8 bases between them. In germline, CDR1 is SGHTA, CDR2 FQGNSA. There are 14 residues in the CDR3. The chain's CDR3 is CASSLKTDSYEQYF. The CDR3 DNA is TGTGCCAGCAGCTTAAAGACAGACTCCTACGAGCAGTACTTC. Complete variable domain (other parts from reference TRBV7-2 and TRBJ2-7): GAGVSQSPSNKVTEKGKDVELRCDPISGHTALYWYRQSLGQGLEFLIYFQGNSAPDKSGLPSDRFSAERTGGSVSTLTIQRTQQEDSAVYLCASSLKTDSYEQYFGPGTRLTVT.

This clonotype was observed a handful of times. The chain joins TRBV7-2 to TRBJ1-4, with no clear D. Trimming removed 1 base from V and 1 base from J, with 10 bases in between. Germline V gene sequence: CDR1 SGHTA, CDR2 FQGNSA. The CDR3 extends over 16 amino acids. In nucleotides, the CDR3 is TGTGCCAGCAGCTTAGGCGTCCGGGTAACTAATGAAAAACTGTTTTTT. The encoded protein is CASSLGVRVTNEKLFF.

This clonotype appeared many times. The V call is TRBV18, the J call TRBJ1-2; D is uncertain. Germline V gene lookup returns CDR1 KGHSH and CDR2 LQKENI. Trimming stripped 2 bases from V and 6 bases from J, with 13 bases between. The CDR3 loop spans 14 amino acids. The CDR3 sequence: CASSPTGLANGYTF. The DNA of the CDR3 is TGTGCCAGCTCACCAACGGGCCTTGCGAATGGCTACACCTTC.

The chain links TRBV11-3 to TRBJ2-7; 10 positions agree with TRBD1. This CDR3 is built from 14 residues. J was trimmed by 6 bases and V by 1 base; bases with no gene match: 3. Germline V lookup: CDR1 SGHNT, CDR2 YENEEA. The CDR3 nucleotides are TGTGCCAGCAGCTTAGGACAGGGGGCCGCCGAGCAGTACTTC. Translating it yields CASSLGQGAAEQYF. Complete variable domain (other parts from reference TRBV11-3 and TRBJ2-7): EAGVVQSPRYKIIEKKQPVAFWCNPISGHNTLYWYLQNLGQGPELLIRYENEEAVDDSQLPKDRFSAERLKGVDSTLKIQPAELGDSAVYLCASSLGQGAAEQYFGPGTRLTVT.

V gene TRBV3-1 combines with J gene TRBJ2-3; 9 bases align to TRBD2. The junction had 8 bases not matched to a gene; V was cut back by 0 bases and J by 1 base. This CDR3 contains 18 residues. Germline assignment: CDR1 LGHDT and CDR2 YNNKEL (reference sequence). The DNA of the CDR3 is TGTGCCAGCAGCCAAGATCTTAGCGGGAGTATCCGCACAGATACGCAGTATTTT. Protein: CASSQDLSGSIRTDTQYF.

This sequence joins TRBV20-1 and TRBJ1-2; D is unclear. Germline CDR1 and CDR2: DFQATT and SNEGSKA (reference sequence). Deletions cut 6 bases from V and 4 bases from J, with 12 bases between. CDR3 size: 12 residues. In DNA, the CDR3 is TGCAGTGCCCCGGGCACTGTCTATGGCTACACCTTC. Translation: CSAPGTVYGYTF.

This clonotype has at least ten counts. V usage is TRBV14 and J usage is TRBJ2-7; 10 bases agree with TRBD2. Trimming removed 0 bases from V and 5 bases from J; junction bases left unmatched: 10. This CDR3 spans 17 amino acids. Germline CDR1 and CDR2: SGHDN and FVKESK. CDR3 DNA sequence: TGTGCCAGCAGCCAAGATGGAGCGGGAGGGCCTCGAGACGAGCAGTACTTC. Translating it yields CASSQDGAGGPRDEQYF.

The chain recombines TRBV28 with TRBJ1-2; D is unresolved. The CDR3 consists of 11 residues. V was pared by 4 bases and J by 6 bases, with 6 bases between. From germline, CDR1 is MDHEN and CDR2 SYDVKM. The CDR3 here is CASSSGNGYTF. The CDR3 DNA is TGTGCCAGCAGTTCTGGTAATGGCTACACCTTC.

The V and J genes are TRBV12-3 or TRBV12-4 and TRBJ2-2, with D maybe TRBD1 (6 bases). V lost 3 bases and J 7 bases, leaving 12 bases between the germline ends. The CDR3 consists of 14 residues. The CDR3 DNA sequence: TGTGCCAGCAGTTTGTCAGGGGCGGGCGGGGAGCTGTTTTTT. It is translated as CASSLSGAGGELFF.

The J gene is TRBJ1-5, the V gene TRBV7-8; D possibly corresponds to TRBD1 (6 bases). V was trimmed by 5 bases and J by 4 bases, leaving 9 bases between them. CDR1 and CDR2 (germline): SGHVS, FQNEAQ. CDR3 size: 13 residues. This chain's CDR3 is CASSGQSNQPQHF. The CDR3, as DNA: TGTGCCAGCAGCGGACAGTCAAATCAGCCCCAGCATTTT.

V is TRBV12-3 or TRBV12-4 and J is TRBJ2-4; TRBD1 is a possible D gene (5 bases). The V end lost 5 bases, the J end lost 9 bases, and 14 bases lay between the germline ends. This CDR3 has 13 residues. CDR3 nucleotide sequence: TGTGCCAGCAGTCTACAGGAGTTTGGCATTCAGTACTTC. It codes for CASSLQEFGIQYF.